Presented here are 10 T cell receptor beta chains from one specimen sequenced in a study of blood T cell repertoires in COVID-19. TCRdb keeps only in-frame clones here, not all; method: immunoSEQ multiplex PCR. Among about 80,000 clones, 82% were seen once, and the ten largest hold 25% to 30%. Material for sequencing was peripheral blood. The receptor set was obtained from a human donor in a cohort sampled during active COVID-19.

The chain combines TRBV28 with TRBJ1-4, with 7 positions matching TRBD1. V shed 3 bases, J shed 10 bases, and the junction held 5 bases outside the gene matches. The length of the CDR3 is 13 residues. CDR1 MDHEN and CDR2 SYDVKM come from the germline V gene. The CDR3 spells CASSFGGGVKLFF. The CDR3 coding sequence is TGTGCCAGCAGTTTCGGAGGGGGCGTAAAACTGTTTTTT. Supplemented by reference TRBV28 and TRBJ1-4, the full variable domain reads DVKVTQSSRYLVKRTGEKVFLECVQDMDHENMFWYRQDPGLGLRLIYFSYDVKMKEKGDIPEGYSVSREKKERFSLILESASTNQTSMYLCASSFGGGVKLFFGSGTQLSVL.

V and J are TRBV30 and TRBJ2-7; 11 nucleotides agree with TRBD1. Germline values: CDR1 GTSNPN, CDR2 SVGIG (reference sequence). This CDR3 has 15 amino acids. V lost 4 bases and J lost 2; bases outside the gene matches: 7. CDR3 in DNA: TGTGCCTGGATCCCCAGGGACAGGGGGACCTACGAGCAGTACTTC. It encodes CAWIPRDRGTYEQYF.

J is TRBJ2-3 and V is TRBV9; TRBD2 matches at 9 bases. The V gene's germline CDR1 is SGDLS and CDR2 YYNGEE. This CDR3 is built from 12 residues. V shed 3 bases, J shed 10 bases, and the junction held 3 bases outside the gene matches. The CDR3 nucleotides are TGTGCCAGCAGCGCGGGACTAGCTGCGCAGTATTTT. Protein product: CASSAGLAAQYF.

The chain employs TRBV13 and TRBJ1-3; weak D call: TRBD1 (5 bases). V was pared by 6 bases and J by 4 bases, with 10 bases between. The CDR3 has 13 amino acids. CDR1 and CDR2 from the germline V gene are PRHDT and FYEKMQ (reference sequence). CDR3 sequence: CASRQTVGNTIYF. CDR3 sequence (DNA): TGTGCCAGCAGGCAGACAGTAGGAAACACCATATATTTT.

The chain couples TRBV20-1 to TRBJ2-7, with a possible D match to TRBD1 (5 bases). The CDR3 sequence is 10 residues long. Trimming cost V 7 bases and J 5 bases, with 9 bases left between them. In germline, CDR1 is DFQATT, CDR2 SNEGSKA (reference sequence). The CDR3 DNA is TGCAGTGGCAGGGCGCACGAGCAGTACTTC. Translated: CSGRAHEQYF.

The V call is TRBV5-1, the J call TRBJ1-2; TRBD1 agrees at 10 bases. The V and J ends lost 0 bases and 8 bases, in that order; junction bases with no gene match: 4. The CDR3 extends over 14 amino acids. Germline CDR1 reads SGHRS; CDR2 reads YFSETQ. The CDR3 DNA follows: TGCGCCAGCAGCTTGGCCGGACAGGGGGACGGCTACACCTTC. This encodes CASSLAGQGDGYTF.

This rearrangement joins TRBV3-1 (or the pseudogene TRBV3-2) to TRBJ1-1; D perhaps matches TRBD1 (5 bases). Trimming left V 1 base short and J 1 base short, with 10 bases between. This CDR3 is built from 15 residues. Germline lookup yields CDR1 LGHDT and CDR2 YNNKEL (reference sequence). CDR3 nucleotide sequence: TGTGCCAGCAGCCAAGCTGGGAGGGGGAACACTGAAGCTTTCTTT. Its protein product is CASSQAGRGNTEAFF.

The chain employs TRBV29-1 and TRBJ2-7, with D possibly matching TRBD2 (6 bases). Germline V CDR1 and CDR2: SQVTM, ANQGSEA. Trimming took off 5 bases at V and 4 bases at J, with 15 bases between the two ends. CDR3 length: 13 amino acids. Written as DNA, the CDR3 is TGCAGCGTTACCCTTCCCGGAGGGTACGAGCAGTACTTC. Translating gives CSVTLPGGYEQYF.

This sequence joins TRBV6-5 and TRBJ2-3, with 8 bases fitting TRBD1. There are 16 residues in the CDR3. Germline CDR1 MNHEY, CDR2 SVGAGI. V lost 0 bases, J lost 2 bases, and 4 bases stayed unmatched. CDR3 region: CASSYSAGGFTDTQYF. CDR3 in DNA: TGTGCCAGCAGTTACTCAGCAGGGGGCTTCACAGATACGCAGTATTTT.

Details on this clone: The junction departs from the called germline gene at one end, perhaps through a read error. This chain uses TRBV9 with TRBJ2-7, with 7 positions matching TRBD1. This CDR3 contains 15 residues. From germline, CDR1 is SGDLS and CDR2 YYNGEE. The CDR3: CASSVAWDSLYGQYF. DNA for the CDR3: TGTGCCAGCAGCGTAGCTTGGGACAGCCTCTACGGGCAGTACTTC.